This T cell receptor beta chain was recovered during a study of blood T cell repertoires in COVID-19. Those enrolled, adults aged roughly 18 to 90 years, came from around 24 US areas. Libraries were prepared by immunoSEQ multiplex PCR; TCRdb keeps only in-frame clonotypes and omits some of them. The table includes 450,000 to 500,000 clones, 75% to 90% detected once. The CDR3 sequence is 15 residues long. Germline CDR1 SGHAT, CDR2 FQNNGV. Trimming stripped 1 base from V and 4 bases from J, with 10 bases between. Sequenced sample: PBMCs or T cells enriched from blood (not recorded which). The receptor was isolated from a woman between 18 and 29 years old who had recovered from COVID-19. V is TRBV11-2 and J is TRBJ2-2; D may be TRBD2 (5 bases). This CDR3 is CASSLVRAVTGELFF. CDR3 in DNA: TGTGCCAGCAGCTTAGTTCGAGCGGTCACCGGGGAGCTGTTTTTT.